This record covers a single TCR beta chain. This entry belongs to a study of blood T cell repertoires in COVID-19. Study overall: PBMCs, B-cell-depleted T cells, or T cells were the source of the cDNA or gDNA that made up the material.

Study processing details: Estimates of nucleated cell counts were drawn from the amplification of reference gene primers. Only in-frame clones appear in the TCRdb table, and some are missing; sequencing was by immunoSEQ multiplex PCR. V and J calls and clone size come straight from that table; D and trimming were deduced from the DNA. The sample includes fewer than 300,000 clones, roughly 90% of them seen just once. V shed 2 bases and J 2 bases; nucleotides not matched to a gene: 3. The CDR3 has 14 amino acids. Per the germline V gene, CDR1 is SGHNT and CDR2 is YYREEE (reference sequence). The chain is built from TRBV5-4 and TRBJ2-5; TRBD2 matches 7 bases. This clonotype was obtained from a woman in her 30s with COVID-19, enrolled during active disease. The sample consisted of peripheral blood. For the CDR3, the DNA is TGTGCCAGCAGCTTAGGACTAGATCAAGAGACCCAGTACTTC. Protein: CASSLGLDQETQYF.